The 4 T cell receptor beta chains presented below share a single source sample, sequenced in a study of blood T cell repertoires in COVID-19. This table comes from immunoSEQ multiplex PCR, and its TCRdb copy is limited to in-frame clones, with some not included. The data hold some 190,000 clones, with under 80% observed a single time. The sample was PBMCs or T cells enriched from blood (not recorded which). The receptors shown here come from a woman aged 45-59 years with acute COVID-19.

V gene TRBV28 combines with J gene TRBJ1-1; a weak D match, TRBD1 (5 bases). V lost 6 bases and J 0 bases, leaving 14 bases between the germline ends. Per the germline V gene, CDR1 is MDHEN and CDR2 is SYDVKM. The CDR3 covers 15 residues. Written as DNA, the CDR3 is TGTGCCAGCAGACCCCTAGGGGAGGTGAACACTGAAGCTTTCTTT. It is translated as CASRPLGEVNTEAFF. The whole variable domain, remainder taken from reference TRBV28 and TRBJ1-1, is DVKVTQSSRYLVKRTGEKVFLECVQDMDHENMFWYRQDPGLGLRLIYFSYDVKMKEKGDIPEGYSVSREKKERFSLILESASTNQTSMYLCASRPLGEVNTEAFFGQGTRLTVV.

The CDR3 DNA reads TGTGCCAGCAGCTTGGAATGGCAGGTCTTCTATGGCTACACCTTC. Its translation is CASSLEWQVFYGYTF. The chain is built from TRBV5-6 and TRBJ1-2; D is undetermined. The V end was cut by 0 bases, the J end by 4 bases, with 13 bases between. CDR1 SGHDT and CDR2 YYEEEE come from the germline V gene. This CDR3 spans 15 amino acids.

The chain carries TRBV7-2 and TRBJ1-2, with a tentative D call TRBD1 (6 bases). The CDR3 runs 15 residues. Trimming cost V 1 base and J 4 bases, with 13 bases left between them. Germline CDR1 reads SGHTA; CDR2 reads FQGNSA. The CDR3 is CASSLDTGNGYGYTF. The CDR3 coding sequence is TGTGCCAGCAGCTTAGACACAGGGAATGGCTATGGCTACACCTTC.

The chain has TRBV12-3 or TRBV12-4 and TRBJ2-3; a weak D match, TRBD2 (5 bases). The V gene lost 6 bases and the J gene lost 8 bases, with 9 bases spanning the gap. The CDR3 contains 11 residues. The CDR3: CASRPAGTQYF. CDR3 nucleotide sequence: TGTGCCAGCAGGCCCGCGGGTACGCAGTATTTT.